This T cell receptor (beta chain) derives from a study of beta chain features in type 1 diabetes. General study results and limits: Fewer junction insertions and more nucleotide deletions appeared in type 1 diabetes patients. TCRB CDR3s from Type 1 diabetes patients were moderately but significantly shorter in all four CD4+ subsets.

The J segment lost 0 bases and the V segment lost 9 bases, leaving 14 bases of the junction unmatched. The CDR3 runs to 17 residues. Expressed TCRB transcripts got sequenced, as all isolated RNA was reverse transcribed. Sequencing was performed with immunoSEQ multiplex PCR; in TCRdb, only in-frame clones are kept and a portion is missing. The sample consists of 900,000 or so clones, 17% of them appearing once. This clone was counted only a few times. Its cognate antigen is unknown. Sorting of CD4+ naive, central memory, regulatory and stem cell-like memory cells was performed via CD45RO/CCR7/CD25/CD127/CD95/CD27.

This chain uses TRBV23-1 with TRBJ2-1, with 7 nucleotides matching TRBD2. TRBV23-1 is filed as an ORF, its function uncertain. The source material was naive CD4+ T cells from blood. The source is a woman aged 18-29 years in good health. The CDR3 sequence: CASGPYSSGISYNEQFF. CDR3 in DNA: TGCGCCAGTGGCCCATACTCAAGCGGGATCTCCTACAATGAGCAGTTCTTC.